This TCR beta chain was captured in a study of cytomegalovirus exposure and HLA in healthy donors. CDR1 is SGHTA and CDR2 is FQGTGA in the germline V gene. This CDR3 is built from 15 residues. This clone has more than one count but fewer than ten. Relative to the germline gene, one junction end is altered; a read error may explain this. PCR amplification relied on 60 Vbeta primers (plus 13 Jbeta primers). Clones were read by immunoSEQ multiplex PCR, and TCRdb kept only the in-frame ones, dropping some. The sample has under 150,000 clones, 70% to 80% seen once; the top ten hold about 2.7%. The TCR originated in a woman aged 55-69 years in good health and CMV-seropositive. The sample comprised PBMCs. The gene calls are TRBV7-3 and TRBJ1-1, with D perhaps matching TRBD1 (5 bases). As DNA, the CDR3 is TGTGCCAGCAGCTCCCAAGGCCGGGGGAACGCTGAAGCTTTCTTT. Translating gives CASSSQGRGNAEAFF.